These 32 T cell receptor beta chains were sequenced from one sample in a study of cytomegalovirus exposure and HLA in healthy donors. The primer mix had 60 Vbeta and 13 Jbeta primers. Assay used: immunoSEQ multiplex PCR; TCRdb lists only in-frame clones, some missing. The table has 100,000 to 150,000 clones, about 80% seen once. Sequenced: PBMCs. The origin of the receptors is a man aged 35-49 years in good health and CMV-seronegative.

V is TRBV15 and J is TRBJ1-5; perhaps TRBD1 as D (6 bases). Germline CDR1 is LNHNV and CDR2 is YYDKDF (reference sequence). This CDR3 is built from 14 residues. Trimming cost V 0 bases and J 6 bases, with 9 bases left between them. As DNA, the CDR3 is TGTGCCACCAGCAGAGATAGGGACACTCAGCCCCAGCATTTT. Its protein product is CATSRDRDTQPQHF.

The rearrangement links TRBV29-1 to TRBJ1-2, with 11 positions matching TRBD1. CDR3 size: 11 residues. J lost 8 bases, V lost 7 bases, and 3 bases had no gene match. CDR1 SQVTM and CDR2 ANQGSEA come from the germline V gene. CDR3 in amino acids: CSGGQGDGYTF. The CDR3 DNA follows: TGCAGCGGGGGACAGGGGGACGGCTACACCTTC.

This chain links TRBV19 with TRBJ2-7, with TRBD1 identical over 8 bases. The ends lost 5 bases at V and 3 bases at J; junction bases unmatched: 6. There are 14 residues in the CDR3. CDR1 and CDR2 (germline): LNHDA, SQIVND (reference sequence). The CDR3 nucleotides read TGTGCCAGTAGTGCAGGGGGCGCAGGCTACGAGCAGTACTTC. It translates to CASSAGGAGYEQYF.

In this sample, this clone turned up once. This chain connects TRBV19 to TRBJ2-6, with D unresolved. The CDR3 length is 15 residues. In germline, CDR1 is LNHDA, CDR2 SQIVND (reference sequence). Trimming shortened V by 4 bases and J by 0 bases, and 7 bases separated the two germline ends. The CDR3 DNA is TGTGCCAGTAGTACTAGGAGCTCTGGGGCCAACGTCCTGACTTTC. Translating it yields CASSTRSSGANVLTF.

The chain carries TRBV9 and TRBJ1-5; tentatively, D is TRBD1 (6 bases). CDR3 size: 13 residues. The germline CDR1 and CDR2 sequences are SGDLS and YYNGEE. V was clipped by 6 bases and J by 9 bases, with 16 bases between them. This chain's CDR3 is CASTTGTTGPQHF. The CDR3 DNA sequence: TGTGCCAGCACTACAGGGACTACCGGGCCCCAGCATTTT.

This rearrangement joins TRBV5-5 to TRBJ2-5; 8 bases fit TRBD1. The CDR3 is made up of 14 amino acids. Germline assignment: CDR1 SGHKS and CDR2 YYEKEE (reference sequence). Trimming took 4 bases from V and 1 from J; bases not matched to a gene: 3. The CDR3 loop is CASSRTGPQETQYF. In DNA form, the CDR3 reads TGTGCCAGCAGCAGGACAGGGCCCCAAGAGACCCAGTACTTC.

V is TRBV7-8 and J is TRBJ1-2, with no clear D. The germline gives CDR1 SGHVS, CDR2 FQNEAQ. The CDR3 covers 17 residues. V was pared by 5 bases and J by 0 bases, with 19 bases between. CDR3 sequence (DNA): TGTGCCAGCAGCCGAACAAGGAGGCAGCTAACTAACTATGGCTACACCTTC. It is translated as CASSRTRRQLTNYGYTF.

The rearrangement links TRBV12-5 to TRBJ1-2, with TRBD1 identical over 11 bases. V was clipped by 3 bases and J by 8 bases; unmatched bases: 2. Per the germline V gene, CDR1 is LGHNT and CDR2 is FRNRAP. The length of the CDR3 is 13 residues. CDR3 coding DNA: TGTGCTAGTGGTTTACGGGACAGGGGGGGCTACACCTTC. Its translation: CASGLRDRGGYTF.

The table lists this clone with a few counts. This sequence joins TRBV6-1 and TRBJ2-2, with TRBD1 identical over 7 bases. CDR1 and CDR2 from the germline V gene are MNHNS and SASEGT. V lost 7 bases to trimming and J lost 0 bases; unmatched junction nucleotides: 5. The CDR3 contains 15 residues. The CDR3 reads CASTTGTANTGELFF. CDR3 coding DNA: TGTGCCAGCACCACCGGGACAGCGAACACCGGGGAGCTGTTTTTT.

Only one count was recorded for this clone. The chain recombines TRBV23-1 with TRBJ2-3, with 15 bases identical to TRBD2. TRBV23-1 is annotated as an ORF whose role is uncertain. J lost 3 bases, V lost 8 bases, and 6 bases had no gene match. This CDR3 comprises 16 residues. The CDR3 loop reads CASEGTSGGKTDTQYF. The DNA of the CDR3 is TGCGCCAGCGAGGGGACTAGCGGGGGGAAAACAGATACGCAGTATTTT.

The chain combines TRBV7-2 with TRBJ2-1; D not certain. This CDR3 region has 13 residues. The V gene's germline CDR1 is SGHTA and CDR2 FQGNSA. The V and J ends lost 1 base and 9 bases respectively, with 10 bases between them. The CDR3 nucleotides read TGTGCCAGCAGCTTAGACAACCTCTTTGAGCAGTTCTTC. Protein sequence: CASSLDNLFEQFF.

The J gene is TRBJ2-2, the V gene TRBV6-5; D may be TRBD2 (5 bases). The CDR3 is 13 residues long. CDR1 is MNHEY and CDR2 is SVGAGI in the germline V gene. With 0 bases removed from V and 7 bases from J, the gap between germline ends came to 6 bases. This chain's CDR3 is CASSYSGGGELFF. The CDR3 coding sequence is TGTGCCAGCAGTTACTCCGGAGGCGGGGAGCTGTTTTTT.

V and J are TRBV7-3 and TRBJ2-2, with 9 bases aligning to TRBD1. This CDR3 spans 15 amino acids. The ends lost 5 bases at V and 6 bases at J; junction bases unmatched: 7. Germline CDR1 and CDR2: SGHTA and FQGTGA. The CDR3 loop reads CASSPRDRVSGELFF. CDR3 bases: TGTGCCAGCAGCCCTCGGGACAGGGTTTCCGGGGAGCTGTTTTTT.

The chain is built from TRBV7-2 and TRBJ1-1; D unresolved. CDR3 length: 15 residues. The germline gives CDR1 SGHTA, CDR2 FQGNSA. The germline V and J ends were trimmed by 9 bases and 0 bases, with 17 bases remaining between them. In DNA, the CDR3 is TGTGCCAGAAACACACCCCCGGGTGTGAACACTGAAGCTTTCTTT. It is translated as CARNTPPGVNTEAFF.

The rearrangement uses TRBV6-5 and TRBJ2-3, with D possibly matching TRBD2 (7 bases). CDR1 is MNHEY, CDR2 SVGAGI, per germline. Trimming pared 0 bases from V and 6 bases from J, leaving 16 bases between. The CDR3 runs 16 residues. CDR3 nucleotide sequence: TGTGCCAGCAGTTACTCGAAATGGGGGGGCCCCGATACGCAGTATTTT. Protein product: CASSYSKWGGPDTQYF.

J is TRBJ1-5 and V is TRBV7-2; D is perhaps TRBD1 (5 bases). Trimming left V 5 bases short and J 1 base short, with 12 bases between. The CDR3 extends over 15 amino acids. The germline V gene has CDR1 SGHTA and CDR2 FQGNSA. DNA of the CDR3: TGTGCCAGCAGCCTAGGGGAGGTCAGCAATCAGCCCCAGCATTTT. Protein sequence: CASSLGEVSNQPQHF.

The CDR3 sequence: CASSESRDRVYTEAFF. CDR3 coding DNA: TGTGCCAGCAGCGAATCCCGGGACAGGGTTTACACTGAAGCTTTCTTT. The genes are TRBV9 and TRBJ1-1; 9 nucleotides align to TRBD1. The CDR3 is 16 residues long. J gave up 3 bases and V 3 bases, and 9 bases lay outside the gene matches. From germline, CDR1 is SGDLS and CDR2 YYNGEE.

The table lists this clone with a few counts. The chain recombines TRBV7-9 with TRBJ1-1, with D possibly TRBD1 on 6 matching bases. The CDR3 covers 14 residues. Germline CDR1 and CDR2: SEHNR and FQNEAQ (reference sequence). V lost 8 bases and J lost 6, with 19 bases in between. CDR3 in amino acids: CASGDWTAHAEAFF. In DNA, the CDR3 is TGTGCCAGCGGGGATTGGACAGCCCACGCTGAAGCTTTCTTT.

The rearrangement links TRBV5-1 to TRBJ1-2; a weak D match, TRBD1 (5 bases). The CDR3 runs 12 residues. V lost 4 bases, J lost 5 bases, and 9 bases lay in between. Germline V lookup: CDR1 SGHRS, CDR2 YFSETQ. The CDR3 region has the DNA TGCGCCAGCAGCACCGACAGATATGGCTACACCTTC. Amino acids: CASSTDRYGYTF. The whole variable domain, filled in from reference TRBV5-1 and TRBJ1-2, reads KAGVTQTPRYLIKTRGQQVTLSCSPISGHRSVSWYQQTPGQGLQFLFEYFSETQRNKGNFPGRFSGRQFSNSRSEMNVSTLELGDSALYLCASSTDRYGYTFGSGTRLTVV.

As DNA, the CDR3 is TGTGCCAGCAGTTCACCTTGGACTAGCGGACCCACGCATACGCAGTATTTT. Encoded protein: CASSSPWTSGPTHTQYF. The V gene is TRBV25-1, the J gene TRBJ2-3; the match to TRBD2 covers 10 bases. Germline CDR1 MGHDK, CDR2 SYGVNS. Germline trimming cut 5 bases from V and 7 bases from J; bases unmatched to any gene: 15. This CDR3 has 17 residues. The full variable domain, rest sourced from reference TRBV25-1 and TRBJ2-3, is EADIYQTPRYLVIGTGKKITLECSQTMGHDKMYWYQQDPGMELHLIHYSYGVNSTEKGDLSSESTVSRIRTEHFPLTLESARPSHTSQYLCASSSPWTSGPTHTQYFGPGTRLTVL.

The chain employs TRBV18 and TRBJ1-1; TRBD1 might be the D (6 bases). Between the trimmed V and J ends, which lost 2 bases and 1 base, there was a span of 8 bases. The CDR3 runs 14 residues. Germline V CDR1 and CDR2: KGHSH, LQKENI. CDR3 residues: CASSPLGGNTEAFF. The CDR3 coding sequence is TGTGCCAGCTCACCATTAGGGGGGAACACTGAAGCTTTCTTT.

This clone was seen just once. The rearrangement uses TRBV7-9 and TRBJ2-3; maybe TRBD2 (7 bases). Germline V gives CDR1 SEHNR, CDR2 FQNEAQ (reference sequence). CDR3 length: 14 residues. The V and J ends lost 5 bases and 5 bases respectively, with 14 bases between them. This CDR3 reads CASSPTGGRDTQYF. The DNA of the CDR3 is TGTGCCAGCAGCCCTACGGGGGGCAGAGATACGCAGTATTTT.

The gene calls are TRBV4-1 and TRBJ1-1; D may be TRBD1 (6 bases). Per germline, CDR1 MGHRA and CDR2 YSYEKL. The V gene lost 1 base and the J gene lost 5 bases, with 14 bases spanning the gap. The CDR3 consists of 15 residues. The chain's CDR3 is CASSQVQGLGTEAFF. CDR3 bases: TGCGCCAGCAGCCAAGTACAGGGTCTCGGGACTGAAGCTTTCTTT.

This clone has just one count. One end of the junction varies from germline; a read error may be responsible. The chain uses TRBV6-5 and TRBJ1-4; possible D gene TRBD1, 5 bases. The CDR3 covers 16 residues. Germline V gene lookup returns CDR1 MNHEY and CDR2 SVGAGI. The CDR3 protein is CASSNSAGKAKNELFF. The CDR3 nucleotides read TGTGCCAGCAGTAACTCTGCAGGGAAAGCGAAAAACGAACTGTTTTTT.

The chain recombines TRBV5-4 with TRBJ2-2, with 8 bases that match TRBD1. From germline, CDR1 is SGHNT and CDR2 YYREEE (reference sequence). J gave up 0 bases and V 4 bases, and 5 bases lay outside the gene matches. The CDR3 totals 16 residues. CDR3 residues: CASSPRQGTNTGELFF. The CDR3 DNA is TGTGCCAGCAGCCCCCGACAGGGGACGAACACCGGGGAGCTGTTTTTT.

This clone was found a few times. V is TRBV29-1 and J is TRBJ2-3; D is possibly TRBD2 (7 bases). Germline CDR1 is SQVTM and CDR2 is ANQGSEA. The CDR3 totals 16 residues. With 3 bases removed from V and 1 base from J, the gap between germline ends came to 17 bases. The CDR3 sequence is CSVDRLGGGRTDTQYF. The CDR3 nucleotides read TGCAGCGTTGATAGGCTCGGCGGGGGCCGCACAGATACGCAGTATTTT.

V gene TRBV30 combines with J gene TRBJ1-2; D is perhaps TRBD1 (6 bases). Trimming removed 5 bases from V and 1 base from J, with 14 bases in between. This CDR3 region has 14 residues. The germline V gene has CDR1 GTSNPN and CDR2 SVGIG (reference sequence). The CDR3 nucleotides are TGTGCCTGGGGCCGGGACACCCTTAACTATGGCTACACCTTC. Its translation is CAWGRDTLNYGYTF.

The sample holds one count of this clone. The chain carries TRBV6-5 and TRBJ1-6, with 7 bases matching TRBD1. Germline V gene lookup returns CDR1 MNHEY and CDR2 SVGAGI. The CDR3 is 15 residues long. V shed 7 bases and J 9 bases; nucleotides not matched to a gene: 12. Here the CDR3 reads CASTRQGQSGSPLHF. In DNA form, the CDR3 reads TGTGCCAGCACCAGGCAGGGACAGAGTGGTTCACCCCTCCACTTT.

The chain joins TRBV18 to TRBJ1-5, with 10 bases that match TRBD1. The V gene's germline CDR1 is KGHSH and CDR2 LQKENI. The CDR3 covers 15 residues. V shed 5 bases, J shed 3 bases, and the junction held 4 bases outside the gene matches. The CDR3 spells CASSGGQGYNQPQHF. CDR3 bases: TGTGCCAGCTCAGGGGGACAGGGGTACAATCAGCCCCAGCATTTT.

This clone was found a few times. V gene TRBV2 combines with J gene TRBJ2-7, with 10 positions matching TRBD2. CDR3 length equals 14 residues. The V gene end was trimmed by 7 bases and the J gene end by 6 bases; junction bases not matched to a gene: 9. Looked up from germline, CDR1 is SNHLY and CDR2 is FYNNEI. The CDR3 loop is CASTAGTSVGEQYF. Written as DNA, the CDR3 is TGTGCCAGCACTGCCGGGACTAGCGTTGGCGAGCAGTACTTC.

The J gene is TRBJ2-7, the V gene TRBV4-3; D uncertain. The CDR3 is made up of 11 amino acids. Looked up from germline, CDR1 is LGHNA and CDR2 is YSLEER. V was cut by 1 base and J by 6 bases, with 4 bases left in between. In nucleotides, the CDR3 is TGCGCCAGCAGCCAAGCCGGCGAGCAGTACTTC. Protein product: CASSQAGEQYF.

The chain uses TRBV2 and TRBJ1-5, with a tentative D call TRBD1 (5 bases). Germline-derived CDR1 and CDR2 are SNHLY and FYNNEI. V was trimmed by 7 bases and J by 6 bases, leaving 13 bases between them. CDR3 size: 13 residues. CDR3 bases: TGTGCCAGCACCTCGGACATACCTCAGCCCCAGCATTTT. Amino acid sequence: CASTSDIPQPQHF.